Below are 13 T cell receptor beta chains sequenced from a single sample in a study of a mutant IDH1 vaccine in newly diagnosed glioma. Generated by immunoSEQ multiplex PCR, the TCRdb table keeps only in-frame clones and is missing some. The sample has about 130,000 clones; around three quarters are singletons. Documented time point: week 11, during vaccination. A single vaccine dose contained 300 ug of mutant IDH1 20-mer peptide, and topical imiquimod was used with it. No antigen has been assigned to these receptors. This specimen consisted of PBMCs, obtained from a glioma patient whose treatment included an IDH1 peptide vaccine. The receptor source for this set is a man aged 35 to 55 with glioma.

The chain carries TRBV4-2 and TRBJ1-2, with D possibly being TRBD1 (5 bases). V lost 0 bases, J lost 6 bases, and 17 bases lay in between. The CDR3 is 16 amino acids. From germline, CDR1 is LGHNA and CDR2 YNFKEQ. The CDR3 loop is CASSQERRTRGNGYTF. The CDR3 bases are TGTGCCAGCAGCCAAGAGAGGAGGACAAGAGGAAATGGCTACACCTTC.

The chain employs TRBV5-6 and TRBJ1-5; D call uncertain. The CDR3 consists of 16 residues. Per the germline V gene, CDR1 is SGHDT and CDR2 is YYEEEE. V was clipped by 4 bases and J by 1 base, with 15 bases between them. DNA of the CDR3: TGTGCCAGCAGCCGGTCCTCCGGACGGAGCAATCAGCCCCAGCATTTT. Amino acids: CASSRSSGRSNQPQHF.

Here the CDR3 reads CASSQRLAGKAGEQFF. As DNA, the CDR3 is TGTGCCAGTAGCCAACGACTAGCGGGAAAGGCGGGTGAGCAGTTCTTC. The chain has TRBV19 and TRBJ2-1, with 11 bases that match TRBD2. V was clipped by 6 bases and J by 9 bases; unmatched bases: 13. Germline V gene lookup returns CDR1 LNHDA and CDR2 SQIVND (reference sequence). The CDR3 loop spans 16 amino acids. Filled out from reference TRBV19 and TRBJ2-1, the complete variable domain reads DGGITQSPKYLFRKEGQNVTLSCEQNLNHDAMYWYRQDPGQGLRLIYYSQIVNDFQKGDIAEGYSVSREKKESFPLTVTSAQKNPTAFYLCASSQRLAGKAGEQFFGPGTRLTVL.

The chain is built from TRBV7-9 and TRBJ2-1; D is perhaps TRBD1 or TRBD2 (5 bases each). CDR1 and CDR2 from the germline V gene are SEHNR and FQNEAQ (reference sequence). Trimming left V 5 bases short and J 0 bases short, with 14 bases between. CDR3 length: 16 residues. The CDR3 is CASSRDRLSSYNEQFF. CDR3 DNA sequence: TGTGCCAGCAGCCGGGACCGACTTAGCTCCTACAATGAGCAGTTCTTC.

V gene TRBV6-5 combines with J gene TRBJ2-5; 10 bases are shared with TRBD2. The DNA end lines up better with TRBJ2-7; the J call may be wrong. The CDR3 loop spans 15 amino acids. Germline CDR1 reads MNHEY; CDR2 reads SVGAGI. As DNA, the CDR3 is TGTGCCAGCAGGATACTAGCGGGAAGCTCCTACGAGCAGTACTTC. Amino acids: CASRILAGSSYEQYF.

The chain has TRBV27 and TRBJ1-5, with unresolved D. The CDR3 has 14 amino acids. The germline V gene has CDR1 MNHEY and CDR2 SMNVEV (reference sequence). Trimming removed 1 base at V and 7 bases at J, with 11 bases between. CDR3 residues: CASSLFGDTQPQHF. Here the CDR3 DNA reads TGTGCCAGCAGTTTATTCGGGGATACCCAGCCCCAGCATTTT.

This clone came up a few times. V usage is TRBV19 and J usage is TRBJ1-4; a weak D match, TRBD1 (5 bases). This CDR3 region has 14 residues. V was shortened by 2 bases and J by 7 bases, with 11 bases between the two germline ends. Germline-derived CDR1 and CDR2 are LNHDA and SQIVND (reference sequence). The CDR3 spells CASSIQGETEKLFF. The CDR3 DNA sequence: TGTGCCAGTAGTATACAGGGAGAGACTGAAAAACTGTTTTTT.

The rearrangement links TRBV11-1 to TRBJ1-2; D not certain. V lost 4 bases and J lost 6, with 15 bases in between. The germline V gene encodes CDR1 SGHAT and CDR2 FQDESV (reference sequence). This CDR3 spans 14 amino acids. The chain's CDR3 is CASSSGRARDGYTF. Written as DNA, the CDR3 is TGTGCCAGCAGCTCCGGACGGGCCAGAGATGGCTACACCTTC.

The count of this clone is one. This sequence joins TRBV7-2 and TRBJ1-5; TRBD1 aligns across 7 bases. Trimming removed 4 bases from V and 2 bases from J; junction bases left unmatched: 8. There are 16 residues in the CDR3. Germline CDR1 and CDR2: SGHTA and FQGNSA. CDR3 region: CASSSSGGAGNQPQHF. As DNA, the CDR3 is TGTGCCAGCAGCTCCTCAGGGGGGGCCGGCAATCAGCCCCAGCATTTT.

This sequence joins TRBV19 and TRBJ1-5; D is unclear. Trimming left V 7 bases short and J 8 bases short, with 15 bases between. Germline V gives CDR1 LNHDA, CDR2 SQIVND (reference sequence). The CDR3 consists of 13 residues. CDR3 sequence reads: CASKAARSEPQHF. CDR3 coding DNA: TGTGCCAGTAAGGCTGCACGGTCGGAGCCCCAGCATTTT.

The chain carries TRBV11-2 and TRBJ1-6; no clear D gene. The CDR3 spans 13 residues. V shed 0 bases and J shed 7 bases, with 4 bases lying between them. CDR1 SGHAT and CDR2 FQNNGV come from the germline V gene. CDR3 region: CASSLEANSPLHF. The CDR3 DNA reads as TGTGCCAGCAGCTTAGAGGCCAATTCACCCCTCCACTTT.

J is TRBJ2-3 and V is TRBV18, with 8 nucleotides matching TRBD1. Germline V lookup: CDR1 KGHSH, CDR2 LQKENI. The CDR3 sequence is 13 residues long. V lost 4 bases, J lost 5 bases, and 2 bases stayed unmatched. The DNA for the CDR3 is TGTGCCAGCTCACGGACAGGGATAGATACGCAGTATTTT. It codes for CASSRTGIDTQYF. The variable domain in full, with the rest retrieved from reference TRBV18 and TRBJ2-3, is NAGVMQNPRHLVRRRGQEARLRCSPMKGHSHVYWYRQLPEEGLKFMVYLQKENIIDESGMPKERFSAEFPKEGPSILRIQQVVRGDSAAYFCASSRTGIDTQYFGPGTRLTVL.

The chain uses TRBV5-6 and TRBJ2-5; TRBD2 aligns across 9 bases. The V and J ends lost 2 bases and 3 bases, in that order; junction bases with no gene match: 5. This CDR3 contains 15 residues. Germline values: CDR1 SGHDT, CDR2 YYEEEE. The CDR3 DNA sequence: TGTGCCAGCAGCTTAGGGAGACTAGCGGAAGAGACCCAGTACTTC. It translates to CASSLGRLAEETQYF.